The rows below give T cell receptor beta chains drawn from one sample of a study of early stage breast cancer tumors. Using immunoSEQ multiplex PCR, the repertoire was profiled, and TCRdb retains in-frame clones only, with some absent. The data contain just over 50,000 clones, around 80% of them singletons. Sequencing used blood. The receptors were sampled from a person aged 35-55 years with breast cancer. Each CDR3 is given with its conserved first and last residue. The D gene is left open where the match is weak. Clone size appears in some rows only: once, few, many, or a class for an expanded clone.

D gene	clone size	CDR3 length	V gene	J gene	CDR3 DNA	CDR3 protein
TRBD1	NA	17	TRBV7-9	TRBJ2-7	TGTGCCAGCAGCTTAATGGGATCCGGGACAGGGAAGGACGAGCAGTACTTC	CASSLMGSGTGKDEQYF
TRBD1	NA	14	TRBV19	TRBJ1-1	TGTGCCAGTAGTAGGGGACAGCTGAACACTGAAGCTTTCTTT	CASSRGQLNTEAFF
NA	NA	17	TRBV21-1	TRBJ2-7	TGTGCCAGCAGCAAAAAAGAGTTAGACAGGGGGCAGAGAGAGCAGTACTTC	CASSKKELDRGQREQYF
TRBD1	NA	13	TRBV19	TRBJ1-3	TGTGCCAGTAGTGCGGACAGGGGAAACACCATATATTTT	CASSADRGNTIYF
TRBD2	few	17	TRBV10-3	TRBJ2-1	TGTGCCATCAGTGAGTCACTAGCGGGAGCCTCCTACAATGAGCAGTTCTTC	CAISESLAGASYNEQFF
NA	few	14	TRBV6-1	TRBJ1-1	TGTGCCAGCAGTGAACTAGGGTTAGTCGCTGAAGCTTTCTTT	CASSELGLVAEAFF
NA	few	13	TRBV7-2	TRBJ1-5	TGTGCCAGCAGCTTAGGCCCCAATCAGCCCCAGCATTTT	CASSLGPNQPQHF
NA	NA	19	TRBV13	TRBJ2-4	TGTGCCAGCACACACGGAGGGTTCACCTTAAGGGCCTCCTCAAACATTCAGTACTTC	CASTHGGFTLRASSNIQYF
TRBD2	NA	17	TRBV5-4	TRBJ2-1	TGTGCCAGCAGCCAAGATGGGACTATTCCCGTCTACAATGAGCAGTTCTTC	CASSQDGTIPVYNEQFF
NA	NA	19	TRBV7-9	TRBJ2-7	TGTGCCAGCAGTACTAACATCCCCGGACAGGGAGGGACAACCTACGAGCAGTACTTC	CASSTNIPGQGGTTYEQYF
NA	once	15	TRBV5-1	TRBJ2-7	TGCGCCAGCATTCTGGGGCCTTCGGACTCCTACGAGCAGTACTTC	CASILGPSDSYEQYF
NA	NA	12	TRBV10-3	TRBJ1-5	TGTGCCATCAGTGCGGCCGATCAGCCCCAGCATTTT	CAISAADQPQHF
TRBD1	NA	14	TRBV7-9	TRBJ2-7	TGTGCCAGCAGCTTTCAGGACAGGGGCTACGAGCAGTACTTC	CASSFQDRGYEQYF
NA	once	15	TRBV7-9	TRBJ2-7	TGTGCCAGCAGCTTAGACCAGGGAGGTAACTACGAGCAGTACTTC	CASSLDQGGNYEQYF
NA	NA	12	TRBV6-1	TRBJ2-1	TGTGCCAGCAGTGCATCCGTCAGTGAGCAGTTCTTC	CASSASVSEQFF
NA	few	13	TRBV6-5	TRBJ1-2	TGTGCCAGCAGTTACCCGGACAGTATGAGCTACACCTTC	CASSYPDSMSYTF
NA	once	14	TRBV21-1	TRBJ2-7	TGTGCCAGCAGGAGAGGGGGCGGGGACTACGAGCAGTACTTC	CASRRGGGDYEQYF
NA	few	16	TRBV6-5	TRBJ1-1	TGTGCCAGCAGTTCCGGACAGCAATTAATGAACACTGAAGCTTTCTTT	CASSSGQQLMNTEAFF
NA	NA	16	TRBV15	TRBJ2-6	TGTGCCACCAGCAGAGGCACGTCCTCTGGGGCCAACGTCCTGACTTTC	CATSRGTSSGANVLTF
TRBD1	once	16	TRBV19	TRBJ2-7	TGTGCCAGTAGTCCCGGCCGGACAGGGGGAGCCTACGAGCAGTACTTC	CASSPGRTGGAYEQYF
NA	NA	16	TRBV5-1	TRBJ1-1	TGCGCCAGCAGCTACGCATCAGGGGTCCGGAACACTGAAGCTTTCTTT	CASSYASGVRNTEAFF
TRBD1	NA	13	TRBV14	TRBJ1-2	TGTGCCAGCAGCCGAGCCAGGGGGGCTGGCTACACCTTC	CASSRARGAGYTF
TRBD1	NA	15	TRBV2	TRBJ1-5	TGTGCCAGCAGGGGAACAGGGGGCATGAATCAGCCCCAGCATTTT	CASRGTGGMNQPQHF
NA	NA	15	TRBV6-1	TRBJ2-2	TGTGCCAGCAGCGAGCGGGCAGGGCCCACCGGGGAGCTGTTTTTT	CASSERAGPTGELFF